This TCR beta chain is drawn from a study of graft-versus-host responses after intestinal transplantation. Study summary: The study gave all recipients anti-thymocyte globulin induction, then tacrolimus and steroids for about 3 years.

Assay used: immunoSEQ multiplex PCR; TCRdb lists only in-frame clones, some missing. The sample holds roughly 110,000 clones, around 90% seen once. Comments on this clone: The antigen is not known.

Deletions cut 3 bases from V and 3 bases from J, with 9 bases between. Germline assignment: CDR1 KGHSH and CDR2 LQKENI. This CDR3 has 14 amino acids. The sequence came from a human donor who was the organ donor for an intestinal transplant. The specimen comprised unstimulated CD4+ T cells sorted from spleen or lymph node cells, sampled before transplant. The chain links TRBV18 to TRBJ1-5; D remains ambiguous. CDR3 nucleotides: TGTGCCAGCTCACCCGGTCAGCACAATCAGCCCCAGCATTTT. As protein: CASSPGQHNQPQHF.